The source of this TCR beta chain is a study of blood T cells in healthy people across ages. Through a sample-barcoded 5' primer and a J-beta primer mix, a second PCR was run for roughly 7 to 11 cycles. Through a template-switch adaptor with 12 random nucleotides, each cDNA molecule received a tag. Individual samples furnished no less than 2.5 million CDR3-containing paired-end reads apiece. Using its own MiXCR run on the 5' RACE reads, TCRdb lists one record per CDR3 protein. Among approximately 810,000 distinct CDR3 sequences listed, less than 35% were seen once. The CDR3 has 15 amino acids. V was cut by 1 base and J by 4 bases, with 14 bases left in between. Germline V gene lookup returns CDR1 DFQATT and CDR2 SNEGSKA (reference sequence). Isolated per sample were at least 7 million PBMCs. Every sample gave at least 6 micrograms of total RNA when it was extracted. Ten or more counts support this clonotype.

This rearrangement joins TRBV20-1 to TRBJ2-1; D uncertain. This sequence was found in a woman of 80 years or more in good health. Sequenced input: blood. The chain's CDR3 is CSARVDRSNYNEQFF. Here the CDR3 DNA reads TGCAGTGCTAGAGTAGATAGGAGCAATTACAATGAGCAGTTCTTC.